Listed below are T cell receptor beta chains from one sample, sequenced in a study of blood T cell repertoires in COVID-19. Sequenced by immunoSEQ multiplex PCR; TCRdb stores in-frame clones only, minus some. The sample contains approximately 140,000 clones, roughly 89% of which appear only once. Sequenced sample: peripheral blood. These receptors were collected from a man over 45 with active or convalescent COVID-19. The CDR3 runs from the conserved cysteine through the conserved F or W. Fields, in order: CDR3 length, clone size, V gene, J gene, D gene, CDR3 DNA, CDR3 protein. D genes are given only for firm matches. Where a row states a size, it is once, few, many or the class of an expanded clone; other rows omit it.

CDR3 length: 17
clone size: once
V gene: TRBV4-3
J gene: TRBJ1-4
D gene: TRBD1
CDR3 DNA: TGCGCCAGCAGCCAACAACTAGGACAGGGGGCTAATGAAAAACTGTTTTTT
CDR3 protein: CASSQQLGQGANEKLFF

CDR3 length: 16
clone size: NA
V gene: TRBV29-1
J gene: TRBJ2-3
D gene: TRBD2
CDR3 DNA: TGCAGCGTTGAGGGACTAGCGGGGGGACGCACAGATACGCAGTATTTT
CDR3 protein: CSVEGLAGGRTDTQYF

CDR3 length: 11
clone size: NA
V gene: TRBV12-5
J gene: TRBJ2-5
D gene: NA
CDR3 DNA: TGTGCTAGTGGTTCAGGAGGGACCCAGTACTTC
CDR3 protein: CASGSGGTQYF

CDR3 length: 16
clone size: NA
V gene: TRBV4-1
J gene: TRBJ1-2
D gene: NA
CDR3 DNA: TGCGCCAGCAGCCAAGATCTCATTCGACAGTTCAATGGCTACACCTTC
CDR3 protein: CASSQDLIRQFNGYTF

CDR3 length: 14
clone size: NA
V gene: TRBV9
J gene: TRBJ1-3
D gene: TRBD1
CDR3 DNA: TGTGCCAGCAGCGGGACAGGGTATGGAAACACCATATATTTT
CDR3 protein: CASSGTGYGNTIYF

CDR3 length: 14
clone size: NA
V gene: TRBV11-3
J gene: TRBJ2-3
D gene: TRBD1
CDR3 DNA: TGTGCCAGCAGCCGAAACAGGGGCGCAGATACGCAGTATTTT
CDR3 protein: CASSRNRGADTQYF

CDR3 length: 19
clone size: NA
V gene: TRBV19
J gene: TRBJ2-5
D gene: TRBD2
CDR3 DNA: TGTGCCAGTAGTCGTGGGACTAGCGGGGGTCGAACCCGGGGAGAGACCCAGTACTTC
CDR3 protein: CASSRGTSGGRTRGETQYF

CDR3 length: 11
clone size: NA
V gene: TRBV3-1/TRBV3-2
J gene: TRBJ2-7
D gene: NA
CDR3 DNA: TGTGCCAGCAGCCAAGGAGGGGAGCAGTACTTC
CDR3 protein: CASSQGGEQYF

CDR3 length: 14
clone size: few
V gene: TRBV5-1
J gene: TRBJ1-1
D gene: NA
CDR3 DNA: TGCGCCAGCAGCTTGAGTACAGAGAACACTGAAGCTTTCTTT
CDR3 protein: CASSLSTENTEAFF

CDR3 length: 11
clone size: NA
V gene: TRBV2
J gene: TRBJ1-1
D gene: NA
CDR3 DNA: TGTGCCAGCCGGGCGGGCACTGAAGCTTTCTTT
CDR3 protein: CASRAGTEAFF

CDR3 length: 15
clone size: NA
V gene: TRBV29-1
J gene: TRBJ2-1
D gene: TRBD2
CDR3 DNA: TGCAGCGTCGGTCTCACTAGCGGAGAGCACAATGAGCAGTTCTTC
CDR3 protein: CSVGLTSGEHNEQFF

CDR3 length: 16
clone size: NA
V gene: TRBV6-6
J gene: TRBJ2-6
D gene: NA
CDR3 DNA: TGTGCCAGCAGTTACCCGACAGGTCACGGGGCCAACGTCCTGACTTTC
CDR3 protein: CASSYPTGHGANVLTF

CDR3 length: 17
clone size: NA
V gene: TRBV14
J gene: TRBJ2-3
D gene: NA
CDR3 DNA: TGTGCCAGCAGCCCCCTCCGATCGGGGGTCCTCACAGATACGCAGTATTTT
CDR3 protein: CASSPLRSGVLTDTQYF

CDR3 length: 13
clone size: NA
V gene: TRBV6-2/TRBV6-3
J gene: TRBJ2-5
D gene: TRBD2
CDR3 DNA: TGTGCCAGCAGTTACGGCGCGGGAGGGACCCAGTACTTC
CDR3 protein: CASSYGAGGTQYF

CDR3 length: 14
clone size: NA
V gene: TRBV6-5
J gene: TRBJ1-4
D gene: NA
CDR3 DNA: TGTGCCAGCAGACAACGTGGGCTATCGGAAAAACTGTTTTTT
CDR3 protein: CASRQRGLSEKLFF

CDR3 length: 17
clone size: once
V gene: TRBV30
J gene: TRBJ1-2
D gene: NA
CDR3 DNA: TGTGCCTGGAGTGTAGATCAGAGACTTAAGGCTAACTATGGCTACACCTTC
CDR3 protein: CAWSVDQRLKANYGYTF

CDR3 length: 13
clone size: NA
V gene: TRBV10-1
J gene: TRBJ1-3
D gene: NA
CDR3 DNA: TGCGCCAGCAGGGACACCCCAGTTAACACCATATATTTT
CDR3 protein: CASRDTPVNTIYF

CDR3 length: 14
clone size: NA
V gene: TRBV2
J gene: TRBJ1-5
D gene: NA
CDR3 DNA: TGTGCCAGCAGTGTTATGTCAGTGGATCAGCCCCAGCATTTT
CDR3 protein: CASSVMSVDQPQHF

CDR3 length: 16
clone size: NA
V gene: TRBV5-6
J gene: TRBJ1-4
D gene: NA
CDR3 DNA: TGTGCCAGCAGCTCTTCACTCACAGATCCTAATGAAAAACTGTTTTTT
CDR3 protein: CASSSSLTDPNEKLFF

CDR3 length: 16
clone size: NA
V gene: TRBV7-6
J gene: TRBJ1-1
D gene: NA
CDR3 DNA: TGTGCCAGCAGCTTAGCTCCACAGGGAGTAAACACTGAAGCTTTCTTT
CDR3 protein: CASSLAPQGVNTEAFF